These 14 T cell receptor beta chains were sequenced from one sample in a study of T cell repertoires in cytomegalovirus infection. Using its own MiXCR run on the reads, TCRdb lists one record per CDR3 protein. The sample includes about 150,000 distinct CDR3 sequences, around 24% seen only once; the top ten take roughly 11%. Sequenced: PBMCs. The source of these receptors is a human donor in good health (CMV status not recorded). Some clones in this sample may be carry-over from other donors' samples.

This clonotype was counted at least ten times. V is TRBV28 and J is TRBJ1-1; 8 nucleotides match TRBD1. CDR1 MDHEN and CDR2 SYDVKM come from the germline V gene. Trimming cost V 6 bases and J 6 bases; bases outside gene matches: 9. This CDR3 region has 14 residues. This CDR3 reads CASSLMGQVAEAFF. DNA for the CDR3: TGTGCCAGCAGCCTGATGGGACAGGTTGCTGAAGCTTTCTTT.

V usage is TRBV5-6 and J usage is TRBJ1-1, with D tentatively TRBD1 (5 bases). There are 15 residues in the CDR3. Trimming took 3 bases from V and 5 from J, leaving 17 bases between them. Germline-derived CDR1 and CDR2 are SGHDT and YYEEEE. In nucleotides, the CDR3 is TGTGCCAGCAGCTGGCGGGACGGGGGGTTGACTGAAGCTTTCTTT. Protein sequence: CASSWRDGGLTEAFF.

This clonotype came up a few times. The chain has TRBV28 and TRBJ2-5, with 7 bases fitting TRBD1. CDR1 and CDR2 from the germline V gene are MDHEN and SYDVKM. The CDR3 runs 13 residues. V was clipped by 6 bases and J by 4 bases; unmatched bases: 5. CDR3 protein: CASSLQGTETQYF. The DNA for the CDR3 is TGTGCCAGCAGCCTACAGGGGACAGAGACCCAGTACTTC.

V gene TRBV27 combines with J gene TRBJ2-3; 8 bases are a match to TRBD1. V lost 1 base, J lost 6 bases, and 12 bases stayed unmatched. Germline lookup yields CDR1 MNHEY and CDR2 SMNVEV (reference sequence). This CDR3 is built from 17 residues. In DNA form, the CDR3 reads TGTGCCAGCAGTTTATTGCGGATCAGGGGGCGTATGGATACGCAGTATTTT. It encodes CASSLLRIRGRMDTQYF.

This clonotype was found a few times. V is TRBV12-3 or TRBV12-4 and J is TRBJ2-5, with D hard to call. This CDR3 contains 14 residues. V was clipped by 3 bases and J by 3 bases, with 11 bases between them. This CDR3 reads CASSFALGKETQYF. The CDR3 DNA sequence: TGTGCCAGCAGTTTCGCGTTAGGGAAAGAGACCCAGTACTTC.

The CDR3 is CASSHDTDTQYF. CDR3 bases: TGCGCCAGCAGCCACGATACAGATACGCAGTATTTT. The V gene is TRBV5-1, the J gene TRBJ2-3; D is uncertain. V lost 4 bases, J lost 3 bases, and 6 bases lay in between. The germline V gene has CDR1 SGHRS and CDR2 YFSETQ. The CDR3 runs 12 residues. Combining the CDR3 with reference TRBV5-1 and TRBJ2-3 gives the whole variable domain KAGVTQTPRYLIKTRGQQVTLSCSPISGHRSVSWYQQTPGQGLQFLFEYFSETQRNKGNFPGRFSGRQFSNSRSEMNVSTLELGDSALYLCASSHDTDTQYFGPGTRLTVL.

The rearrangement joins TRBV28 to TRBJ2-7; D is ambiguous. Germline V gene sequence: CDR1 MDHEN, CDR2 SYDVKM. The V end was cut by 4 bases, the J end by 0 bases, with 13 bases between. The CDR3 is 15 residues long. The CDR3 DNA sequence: TGTGCCAGCAGTTCCACCCCTGACGGCTCCTACGAGCAGTACTTC. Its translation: CASSSTPDGSYEQYF.

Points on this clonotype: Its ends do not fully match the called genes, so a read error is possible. The CDR3 DNA reads TGTGCCAGCAGTTACTCGAGCCAGGGCAGAGCCTACGAGCGGTACTTC. This encodes CASSYSSQGRAYERYF. The rearrangement links TRBV6-5 to TRBJ2-7, with D possibly being TRBD1 (5 bases). The CDR3 spans 16 residues. CDR1 and CDR2 from the germline V gene are MNHEY and SVGAGI.

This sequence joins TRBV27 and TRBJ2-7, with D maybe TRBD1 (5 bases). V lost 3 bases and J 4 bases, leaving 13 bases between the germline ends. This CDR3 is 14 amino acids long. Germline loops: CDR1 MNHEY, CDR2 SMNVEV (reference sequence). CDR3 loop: CASSLGQSPYEQYF. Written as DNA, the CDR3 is TGTGCCAGCAGTTTGGGGCAGTCACCTTACGAGCAGTACTTC.

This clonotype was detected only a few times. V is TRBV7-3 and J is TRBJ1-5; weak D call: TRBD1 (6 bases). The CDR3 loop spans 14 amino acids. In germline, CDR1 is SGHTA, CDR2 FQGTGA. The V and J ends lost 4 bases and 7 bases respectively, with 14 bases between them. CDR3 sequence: CASSSPTGRQPQHF. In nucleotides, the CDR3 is TGTGCCAGCAGCTCTCCCACAGGGAGACAGCCCCAGCATTTT. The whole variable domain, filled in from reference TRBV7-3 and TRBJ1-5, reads GAGVSQTPSNKVTEKGKYVELRCDPISGHTALYWYRQSLGQGPEFLIYFQGTGAADDSGLPNDRFFAVRPEGSVSTLKIQRTERGDSAVYLCASSSPTGRQPQHFGDGTRLSIL.

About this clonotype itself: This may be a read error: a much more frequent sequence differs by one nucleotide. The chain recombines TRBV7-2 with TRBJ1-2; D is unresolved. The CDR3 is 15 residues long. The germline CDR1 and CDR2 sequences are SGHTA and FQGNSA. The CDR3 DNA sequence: TGTGACAGCAGCTTAGCGAACTCGGTAAACTATGGCTACACCTTC. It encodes CDSSLANSVNYGYTF.

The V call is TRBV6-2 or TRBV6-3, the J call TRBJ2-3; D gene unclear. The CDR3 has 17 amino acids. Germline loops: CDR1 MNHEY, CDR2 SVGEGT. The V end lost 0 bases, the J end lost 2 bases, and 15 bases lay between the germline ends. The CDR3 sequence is CASSYSSARRNTDTQYF. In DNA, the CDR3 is TGTGCCAGCAGTTACTCGTCCGCGAGGCGGAACACAGATACGCAGTATTTT.

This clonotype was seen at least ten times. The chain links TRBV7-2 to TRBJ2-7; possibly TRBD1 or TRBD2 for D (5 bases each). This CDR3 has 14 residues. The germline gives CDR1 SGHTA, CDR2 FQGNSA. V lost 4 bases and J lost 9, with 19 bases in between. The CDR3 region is CASSSHSRDPGQYF. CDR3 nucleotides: TGTGCCAGCAGCTCGCACTCCCGGGACCCTGGGCAGTACTTC.

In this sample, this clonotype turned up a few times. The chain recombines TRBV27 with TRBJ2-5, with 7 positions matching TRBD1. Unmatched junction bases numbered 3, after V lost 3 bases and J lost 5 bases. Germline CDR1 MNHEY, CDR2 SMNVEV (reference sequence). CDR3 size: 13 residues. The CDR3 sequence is CASSLTGFETQYF. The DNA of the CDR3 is TGTGCCAGCAGTTTGACAGGGTTTGAGACCCAGTACTTC.